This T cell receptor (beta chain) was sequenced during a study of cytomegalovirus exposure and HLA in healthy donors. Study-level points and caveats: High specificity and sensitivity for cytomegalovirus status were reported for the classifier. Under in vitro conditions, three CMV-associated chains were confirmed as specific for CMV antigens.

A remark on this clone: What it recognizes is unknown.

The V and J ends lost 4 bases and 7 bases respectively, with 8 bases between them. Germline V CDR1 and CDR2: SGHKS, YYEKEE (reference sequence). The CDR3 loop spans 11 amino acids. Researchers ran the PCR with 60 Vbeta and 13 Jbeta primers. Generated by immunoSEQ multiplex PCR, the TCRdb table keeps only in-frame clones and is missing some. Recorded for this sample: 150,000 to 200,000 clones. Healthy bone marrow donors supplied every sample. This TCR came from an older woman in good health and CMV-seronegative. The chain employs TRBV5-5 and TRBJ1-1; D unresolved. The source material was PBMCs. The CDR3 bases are TGTGCCAGCAGCGTGAGCTATGAAGCTTTCTTT. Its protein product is CASSVSYEAFF. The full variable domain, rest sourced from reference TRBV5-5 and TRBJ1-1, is DAGVTQSPTHLIKTRGQQVTLRCSPISGHKSVSWYQQVLGQGPQFIFQYYEKEERGRGNFPDRFSARQFPNYSSELNVNALLLGDSALYLCASSVSYEAFFGQGTRLTVV.